Below are 20 T cell receptor beta chains sequenced from a single sample in a study of cytomegalovirus exposure and HLA in healthy donors listed by TCRdb under 2017. The library was generated by the immunoSEQ multiplex PCR assay. A mixture of 60 forward primers for TCR Vbeta segments and 13 reverse primers for TCR Jbeta segments was used in the multiplex PCR. In its TCRdb copy, this immuneACCESS table keeps in-frame sequences only and misses some clones. Where compared with another copy, unresolved V genes explain less than half of these, and the others have no known cause. The sample data list 150,000 to 200,000 clones, and 65% to 80% of these were observed just once. The top ten clones comprise approximately 0.99% of the sample. The sample taken for sequencing was PBMCs. These receptors all stem from a woman between 40 and 55 years old in good health and CMV-seronegative.

The chain carries TRBV18 and TRBJ1-1, with 8 bases aligning to TRBD1. V lost 1 base, J lost 10 bases, and 17 bases stayed unmatched. The germline V gene encodes CDR1 KGHSH and CDR2 LQKENI. CDR3 length equals 17 residues. The CDR3 loop reads CASSPQGQGITRVGAFF. The CDR3 bases are TGTGCCAGCTCACCACAAGGACAGGGCATTACTAGGGTTGGAGCTTTCTTT.

The chain combines TRBV9 with TRBJ1-3; 8 positions match TRBD1. CDR3 size: 17 residues. The germline gives CDR1 SGDLS, CDR2 YYNGEE. V shed 5 bases, J shed 3 bases, and the junction held 13 bases outside the gene matches. CDR3 protein: CASSITPGGADGNTIYF. As DNA, the CDR3 is TGTGCCAGCAGTATAACCCCAGGGGGCGCCGATGGAAACACCATATATTTT.

V and J are TRBV19 and TRBJ1-1; D may be TRBD1 (6 bases). The CDR3 spans 14 residues. Between the trimmed V and J ends, which lost 4 bases and 3 bases, there was a span of 12 bases. Germline CDR1 LNHDA, CDR2 SQIVND (reference sequence). The CDR3: CASSTRGRDTEAFF. The DNA for the CDR3 is TGTGCCAGTAGTACTAGGGGGAGGGACACTGAAGCTTTCTTT.

The gene calls are TRBV12-5 and TRBJ2-1, with 13 bases identical to TRBD2. There are 14 residues in the CDR3. Germline V lookup: CDR1 LGHNT, CDR2 FRNRAP. The V segment lost 6 bases and the J segment 9 bases; nucleotides outside the gene matches: 5. CDR3 DNA sequence: TGTGCTAGTGGAAGGACTAGCGGGAGTAGTGAGCAGTTCTTC. As protein: CASGRTSGSSEQFF.

The chain carries TRBV5-1 and TRBJ2-7; 7 positions match TRBD1. This CDR3 has 14 amino acids. Germline assignment: CDR1 SGHRS and CDR2 YFSETQ. J was trimmed by 0 bases and V by 2 bases; bases with no gene match: 2. The CDR3 region is CASSFGTASYEQYF. As DNA, the CDR3 is TGCGCCAGCAGCTTCGGGACAGCCTCCTACGAGCAGTACTTC.

The gene calls are TRBV4-1 and TRBJ1-4; weak D call: TRBD1 (5 bases). This CDR3 is built from 16 residues. Germline-derived CDR1 and CDR2 are MGHRA and YSYEKL. V lost 4 bases and J lost 0, with 12 bases in between. CDR3 sequence (DNA): TGCGCCAGCAGCCCTACAGGCCCCTCAACTAATGAAAAACTGTTTTTT. Residues: CASSPTGPSTNEKLFF.

This chain uses TRBV18 with TRBJ1-1; 9 bases agree with TRBD1. The CDR3 is made up of 14 amino acids. V trimming: 3 bases; J trimming: 5 bases; junction bases outside the gene matches: 4. CDR1 and CDR2 (germline): KGHSH, LQKENI. The CDR3 DNA sequence: TGTGCCAGCTCACCGGACAGGGGAGGTACTGAAGCTTTCTTT. This codes for CASSPDRGGTEAFF.

V gene TRBV7-9 combines with J gene TRBJ1-2; D possibly corresponds to TRBD1 (5 bases). The CDR3 is made up of 12 amino acids. The V and J ends lost 11 bases and 2 bases respectively, with 12 bases between them. Germline-derived CDR1 and CDR2 are SEHNR and FQNEAQ (reference sequence). In DNA form, the CDR3 reads TGTGCCGGGGCACAAATAAACTATGGCTACACCTTC. Its translation is CAGAQINYGYTF.

DNA of the CDR3: TGTGCCAGCAGCCGTACAGGGGGATTGGAAGCCAAAAACATTCAGTACTTC. This sequence encodes CASSRTGGLEAKNIQYF. V and J are TRBV7-2 and TRBJ2-4, with 8 bases aligning to TRBD1. With V trimmed by 5 bases and J by 0 bases, 9 bases remained unmatched. CDR3 length: 17 residues. Germline CDR1 and CDR2: SGHTA and FQGNSA. Drawing the rest from reference TRBV7-2 and TRBJ2-4, the complete variable domain is GAGVSQSPSNKVTEKGKDVELRCDPISGHTALYWYRQSLGQGLEFLIYFQGNSAPDKSGLPSDRFSAERTGGSVSTLTIQRTQQEDSAVYLCASSRTGGLEAKNIQYFGAGTRLSVL.

This clone was seen at least ten times. This rearrangement joins TRBV27 to TRBJ1-1; tentative D call: TRBD1 (5 bases). V gave up 4 bases and J gave up 7 bases, with 13 bases separating them. This CDR3 has 13 amino acids. Germline loops: CDR1 MNHEY, CDR2 SMNVEV (reference sequence). CDR3 sequence (DNA): TGTGCCAGCAGTTCTGGGACTCCAATTGAAGCTTTCTTT. Translating gives CASSSGTPIEAFF.

This sequence joins TRBV19 and TRBJ2-2, with 12 positions matching TRBD2. CDR3 length: 14 amino acids. Germline CDR1 and CDR2: LNHDA and SQIVND (reference sequence). V lost 8 bases to trimming and J lost 3 bases; unmatched junction nucleotides: 1. Written as DNA, the CDR3 is TGTGCCAGTCTAGCGGGAGGGGACACCGGGGAGCTGTTTTTT. Amino acid sequence: CASLAGGDTGELFF.

This chain joins TRBV10-3 and TRBJ1-1; D possibly corresponds to TRBD1 (6 bases). The ends were cut back, 3 bases at V and 8 bases at J, with 19 bases in the middle. Germline V gives CDR1 ENHRY, CDR2 SYGVKD. This CDR3 region has 15 residues. This CDR3 is CAISESGTTKQEAFF. CDR3 bases: TGTGCCATCAGTGAATCCGGGACAACCAAACAAGAAGCTTTCTTT.

This rearrangement joins TRBV27 to TRBJ1-4, with D uncertain. CDR3 length: 13 residues. CDR1 and CDR2 (germline): MNHEY, SMNVEV (reference sequence). The V gene lost 6 bases and the J gene lost 8 bases, with 13 bases spanning the gap. The CDR3 loop is CASREEVREKLFF. The CDR3, as DNA: TGTGCCAGCAGGGAAGAGGTTCGGGAAAAACTGTTTTTT.

The chain joins TRBV10-3 to TRBJ1-4; TRBD1 agrees at 7 bases. Germline V gene data show CDR1 as ENHRY and CDR2 as SYGVKD. The CDR3 length is 15 residues. Trimming at V came to 10 bases and at J to 6 bases, leaving 14 bases not matched to a gene. CDR3 sequence: CATGDWDREDEKLFF. The CDR3 region has the DNA TGTGCCACCGGAGACTGGGACAGAGAAGATGAAAAACTGTTTTTT.

The chain combines TRBV11-2 with TRBJ2-5; TRBD1 matches at 11 bases. Trimming cost V 5 bases and J 9 bases; bases outside gene matches: 5. CDR3 length: 13 amino acids. Per germline, CDR1 SGHAT and CDR2 FQNNGV. The CDR3 region is CASSPGTGGAQYF. CDR3 in DNA: TGTGCCAGCAGCCCGGGGACAGGGGGTGCCCAGTACTTC.

This clone occurred a few times. The chain employs TRBV4-3 and TRBJ2-1; TRBD1 matches 8 bases. Germline V gives CDR1 LGHNA, CDR2 YSLEER. The CDR3 runs to 16 residues. The junction had 18 bases not matched to a gene; V was cut back by 4 bases and J by 13 bases. The CDR3 DNA sequence: TGCGCCAGCAGCCGCCTGACAGGGGAACGGGGTACGCGACAGTTCTTC. Translating it yields CASSRLTGERGTRQFF.

This clone was detected only once. The chain is built from TRBV6-5 and TRBJ1-2, with D tentatively TRBD1 (5 bases). The CDR3 is 14 residues long. V was shortened by 5 bases and J by 4 bases, with 14 bases between the two germline ends. The germline V gene has CDR1 MNHEY and CDR2 SVGAGI. CDR3 nucleotides: TGTGCCAGCAGTGAACAGGTTGGAAGCTATGGCTACACCTTC. This translates into CASSEQVGSYGYTF.

This chain connects TRBV19 to TRBJ1-5, with a weak D call TRBD1 (5 bases). Germline V gene sequence: CDR1 LNHDA, CDR2 SQIVND (reference sequence). Deletions cut 2 bases from V and 7 bases from J, with 12 bases between. This CDR3 contains 14 residues. The CDR3 here is CASSITGRGQPQHF. The CDR3 coding sequence is TGTGCCAGTAGTATAACAGGTAGGGGCCAGCCCCAGCATTTT.

This sequence joins TRBV7-2 and TRBJ2-2, with a tentative D call TRBD2 (7 bases). V lost 2 bases and J lost 5, with 18 bases in between. Germline CDR1 reads SGHTA; CDR2 reads FQGNSA. The length of the CDR3 is 17 residues. The CDR3 reads CASSLRMAGARTGELFF. DNA for the CDR3: TGTGCCAGCAGCTTAAGGATGGCGGGGGCTCGAACCGGGGAGCTGTTTTTT.

The chain combines TRBV4-2 with TRBJ1-4, with D perhaps matching TRBD1 (6 bases). The V gene lost 0 bases and the J gene lost 5 bases, with 10 bases spanning the gap. Germline-derived CDR1 and CDR2 are LGHNA and YNFKEQ. There are 15 residues in the CDR3. CDR3 DNA: TGTGCCAGCAGCCAAGAGAACAGGGAGAATGAAAAACTGTTTTTT. This translates into CASSQENRENEKLFF.